Listed below are T cell receptor beta chains from one sample, sequenced in a study of blood T cell repertoires in COVID-19. Assay used: immunoSEQ multiplex PCR; TCRdb lists only in-frame clones, some missing. The sample holds some 270,000 clones, around 82% seen once. Sequencing input: peripheral blood. These receptors all stem from a person aged 65-85 years with COVID-19, enrolled during active disease. Both conserved end residues are part of each CDR3. D genes are given only for firm matches. Expanded clones are given a class, and other clones once, few, many or no size at all.

TRBJ2-7	TRBV5-1	NA	once	TGCGCCAGCAGCTTGGCAGGGTCCTACGAGCAGTACTTC	CASSLAGSYEQYF
TRBJ2-2	TRBV4-1	NA	NA	TGCGCCAGCAGCCAAGATCTGCGTAGCTCCGGGGAGCTGTTTTTT	CASSQDLRSSGELFF
TRBJ2-7	TRBV9	NA	few	TGTGCCAGCAGCGTACAGGCGGGTGGCCACGAGCAGTACTTC	CASSVQAGGHEQYF
TRBJ1-1	TRBV11-3	NA	few	TGTGCCAGCAGCTTAGCAGGGACAAACACTGAAGCTTTCTTT	CASSLAGTNTEAFF
TRBJ2-7	TRBV19	NA	few	TGTGCCAGTAAGGCAGGGGGGGAGCAGTACTTC	CASKAGGEQYF
TRBJ2-4	TRBV28	NA	NA	TGTGCCAGCAGTTTACAGGGCCGGACAGCCATTCAGTACTTC	CASSLQGRTAIQYF
TRBJ2-2	TRBV6-6	TRBD1	NA	TGTGCCAGCAGTCGACACGGACAGGGGGAAAGGGCGCCCGGGGAGCTGTTTTTT	CASSRHGQGERAPGELFF
TRBJ1-1	TRBV7-3	NA	NA	TGTGCCAGCAGCTTATACGGGGGAACTGAAGCTTTCTTT	CASSLYGGTEAFF
TRBJ2-7	TRBV5-1	NA	NA	TGCGCCAGCACTCCCCTTCCAGGGTCATCCTACGAGCAGTACTTC	CASTPLPGSSYEQYF
TRBJ2-5	TRBV4-3	NA	NA	TGCGCCAGCAGCCAAGACCCTATGCGGCCGAAAGAGACCCAGTACTTC	CASSQDPMRPKETQYF
TRBJ1-2	TRBV19	NA	NA	TGTGCCAGTAGACAGGTAGACCTGGGCGGCTACACCTTC	CASRQVDLGGYTF
TRBJ2-5	TRBV6-5	NA	NA	TGTGCCAGCGGGGCAGGGTTGGGCGGGACCCAGTACTTC	CASGAGLGGTQYF
TRBJ1-6	TRBV28	NA	NA	TGTGCCAGCAGTGAAGTACGAGATTCACCCCTCCACTTT	CASSEVRDSPLHF
TRBJ1-2	TRBV7-2	TRBD1	NA	TGTGCCAGCAGCTTAAGGGGGGGCCCGGGACAGGGATACGGCTACACCTTC	CASSLRGGPGQGYGYTF
TRBJ1-5	TRBV19	NA	NA	TGTGCCAGTAGTATAGCGTTCCGGGTTTATAGCAATCAGCCCCAGCATTTT	CASSIAFRVYSNQPQHF
TRBJ2-3	TRBV19	TRBD2	NA	TGTGCCAGTAGGGAGCGGGGGGGCAAAGATAGCACAGATACGCAGTATTTT	CASRERGGKDSTDTQYF
TRBJ2-7	TRBV7-6	TRBD1	NA	TGTGCCAGCAGCTTAGGGCCAGGGGGCCTTTACGAGCAGTACTTC	CASSLGPGGLYEQYF
TRBJ2-5	TRBV19	NA	NA	TGTGCCAGTAGTCGAAGGGACTTCCAAGAGACCCAGTACTTC	CASSRRDFQETQYF
TRBJ1-3	TRBV5-1	NA	NA	TGCGCCAGCAGCTTGACTGCGCGGGGAAGCTCTGGAAACACCATATATTTT	CASSLTARGSSGNTIYF
TRBJ1-1	TRBV18	TRBD1	NA	TGTGCCAGCTCACAGAGTCAGGGGGAGAACACTGAAGCTTTCTTT	CASSQSQGENTEAFF
TRBJ2-3	TRBV5-1	NA	few	TGCGCCAGCAGCTTCGGTAGACTCCCGGTCGCAGATACGCAGTATTTT	CASSFGRLPVADTQYF
TRBJ1-1	TRBV12-3/TRBV12-4	NA	NA	TGTGCCAGCAGACAGCAGGGTCCGGTTGAAGCTTTCTTT	CASRQQGPVEAFF
TRBJ2-3	TRBV6-6	NA	NA	TGTGCCAGCAGACTTAGCGGAGGGAACACAGATACGCAGTATTTT	CASRLSGGNTDTQYF
TRBJ2-6	TRBV30	NA	NA	TGTTCAGTCGGCCAGGGATACTCTGGGGCCAACGTCCTGACTTTC	CSVGQGYSGANVLTF
TRBJ2-6	TRBV14	NA	NA	TGTGCCAGCAGCCAAAATTATGGGGCCAACGTCCTGACTTTC	CASSQNYGANVLTF
TRBJ1-1	TRBV2	NA	NA	TGTGCCAGCAGTGAAAGACAGGTAACCCTCATGAACACTGAAGCTTTCTTT	CASSERQVTLMNTEAFF
TRBJ2-5	TRBV6-5	NA	NA	TGTGCCAGCAGTTACCCCCCGGGAGAGACCCAGTACTTC	CASSYPPGETQYF